This TCR beta chain was sequenced in a study of OX40 agonist ivuxolimab in advanced cancers. Study context: In this cohort, patients received ivuxolimab, an agonistic anti-OX40 (CD134) antibody. At 0.01 to 10 mg/kg, ivuxolimab was administered intravenously to patients every 2 weeks.

No patient had autoimmune disease or received systemic immunosuppression. Study outcomes and limitations: Expanded clones belonging to CD8+ T cells outnumbered, on average, those of CD4+.

Turning to this clone: The antigen remains undetermined.

Here immunoSEQ multiplex PCR was the method, and the copy in TCRdb shows in-frame clones only, minus some. The sample includes about 27,000 clones, approximately 86% of them seen just once. The CDR3 covers 12 residues. The chain joins TRBV12-2 to TRBJ2-5; the D call TRBD2 from the table was never checked on the DNA. TRBV12-2 is tagged as a pseudogene. The sample here was CD4+ or CD8+ T cells sorted from blood, taken in a trial of the OX40 agonist ivuxolimab. This clonotype originated in an adult with an advanced solid tumor such as melanoma, head and neck, liver or kidney cancer. The CDR3 region is CGRASGKETQYF. The CDR3 DNA sequence: TGTGGAAGGGCTAGCGGGAAAGAGACCCAGTACTTC.